This is a list of T cell receptor beta chains from one sample in a study of glioma-infiltrating T cells. TCRdb ran MiXCR on the multiplex PCR reads and lists one entry per CDR3 protein. The data show 300,000 to 400,000 distinct CDR3 sequences, roughly 41% seen once. The sample was glioma tissue, nonneoplastic brain tissue, or PBMCs (not recorded which). The receptors shown here come from a human donor with low-grade glioma or glioblastoma, undergoing nonglioma brain surgery, or in good health (not recorded which). Both conserved end residues are part of each CDR3. A D gene is named only where the DNA matches it firmly. A clone size is listed for some rows: how often the clone was seen (once, few, many), or a class if it is expanded.

once	TRBV7-2	TRBJ2-1	NA	TGTGCCAGCAGCTCCGCGGGCAGGGAGGACGAGCAGTTCTTC	CASSSAGREDEQFF
many	TRBV27	TRBJ2-7	TRBD2	TGTGCCAGCAGTTTATCGACTAGCGGGACTCGCGACGAGCAGTACTTC	CASSLSTSGTRDEQYF
NA	TRBV7-2	TRBJ1-2	NA	TGTGCCAGCAGCGTCGATCTGGGGGCCCGTGGCTACACCTTC	CASSVDLGARGYTF
few	TRBV7-3	TRBJ1-1	NA	TGTGCCAGCAGCTCGATGGGGGGGCGGGTCACTGAAGCTTTCTTT	CASSSMGGRVTEAFF
many	TRBV6-4	TRBJ2-2	TRBD2	TGTGCCAGCAGTCGACTAGCGGGAGACACCGGGGAGCTGTTTTTT	CASSRLAGDTGELFF
many	TRBV27	TRBJ2-2	NA	TGTGCCAGCAGTCCGCTAGGGGGGAGAATGGGCACCGGGGAGCTGTTTTTT	CASSPLGGRMGTGELFF
NA	TRBV20-1	TRBJ2-3	TRBD2	TGCAGTGCTAGAGGTGGGACTAGCGGGAGGAGAGATACGCAGTATTTT	CSARGGTSGRRDTQYF
few	TRBV4-1	TRBJ2-3	NA	TGCGCCAGCAGCCAAGACGGTGGCACAGATACGCAGTATTTT	CASSQDGGTDTQYF
NA	TRBV29-1	TRBJ2-5	TRBD1	TGCAGCGTTGTCCGAAGAGGTTGGACAGGGAGAGAGACCCAGTACTTC	CSVVRRGWTGRETQYF
many	TRBV15	TRBJ2-7	NA	TGTGCCACCAGCAGAGATCTTGGGTCCACCGCCTACGAGCAGTACTTC	CATSRDLGSTAYEQYF
many	TRBV6-2/TRBV6-3	TRBJ2-7	NA	TGTGCCAGCAGTTACTCTCCACCCCGTATTGGCTACGAGCAGTACTTC	CASSYSPPRIGYEQYF
many	TRBV7-9	TRBJ2-3	TRBD2	TGTGCCAGCAGCCAGACTAGCGGGAACACAGATACGCAGTATTTT	CASSQTSGNTDTQYF
few	TRBV15	TRBJ1-5	NA	TGTGCCACCAGTCAGGGACGCCTCGTCGAGGAGCCCCAGCATTTT	CATSQGRLVEEPQHF
many	TRBV25-1	TRBJ1-6	NA	TGTGCCAGCAGTGATTTCTGGGGACACCAGAATTCACCCCTCCACTTT	CASSDFWGHQNSPLHF